The 8 T cell receptor beta chains below come from one sample, sequenced in a study of blood T cell repertoires in COVID-19. TCRdb keeps only in-frame clones here, not all; method: immunoSEQ multiplex PCR. This sample has some 97,000 clones; about nine tenths occur once, and the top ten carry 1.5% to 2%. The sample consisted of peripheral blood. These receptor sequences come from a man aged 60 to 69 with acute or convalescent COVID-19.

J is TRBJ1-1 and V is TRBV3-1 (or the pseudogene TRBV3-2); TRBD1 aligns across 10 bases. CDR3 length: 15 residues. The J segment lost 5 bases and the V segment lost 3 bases, leaving 6 bases of the junction unmatched. Per germline, CDR1 LGHDT and CDR2 YNNKEL (reference sequence). The CDR3 DNA reads as TGTGCCAGCAGCCAGGGGACAGGGGCCGGAACTGAAGCTTTCTTT. As protein: CASSQGTGAGTEAFF.

The chain uses TRBV30 and TRBJ1-1; D is unclear. Germline values: CDR1 GTSNPN, CDR2 SVGIG (reference sequence). This CDR3 comprises 11 residues. The ends were cut back, 4 bases at V and 6 bases at J, with 9 bases in the middle. CDR3 in amino acids: CAWTRTAEAFF. The CDR3 coding sequence is TGTGCCTGGACCCGAACGGCTGAAGCTTTCTTT.

The genes are TRBV18 and TRBJ2-2; 7 bases agree with TRBD1. The germline CDR1 and CDR2 sequences are KGHSH and LQKENI. The CDR3 totals 15 residues. The V segment lost 2 bases and the J segment 1 base; nucleotides outside the gene matches: 1. CDR3: CASSPRQGNTGELFF. The CDR3 DNA sequence: TGTGCCAGCTCACCAAGACAGGGGAACACCGGGGAGCTGTTTTTT.

The chain recombines TRBV30 with TRBJ1-1; D is perhaps TRBD1 (6 bases). The CDR3 runs to 17 residues. Germline CDR1 and CDR2: GTSNPN and SVGIG (reference sequence). V was cut by 0 bases and J by 8 bases, with 25 bases left in between. The CDR3 sequence is CAWSVLSFVGAGGEAFF. DNA for the CDR3: TGTGCCTGGAGTGTACTAAGTTTTGTGGGGGCTGGCGGGGAAGCTTTCTTT.

The V call is TRBV15, the J call TRBJ2-7, with D hard to call. This CDR3 contains 13 residues. V was cut by 0 bases and J by 5 bases, with 8 bases left in between. The germline gives CDR1 LNHNV, CDR2 YYDKDF (reference sequence). CDR3 bases: TGTGCCACCAGCAGAGATCCCCAGGACGAGCAGTACTTC. The encoded protein is CATSRDPQDEQYF.

This clone was counted a single time. Here the CDR3 DNA reads TGTGCTAGTGGATTCAATAGCAATCAGCCCCAGCATTTT. Translation: CASGFNSNQPQHF. The J gene is TRBJ1-5, the V gene TRBV12-5; no clear D. The CDR3 totals 13 residues. The germline CDR1 and CDR2 sequences are LGHNT and FRNRAP. The V end was cut by 6 bases, the J end by 0 bases, with 6 bases between.

This clone was observed at least ten times. The chain joins TRBV7-2 to TRBJ2-1; 7 positions agree with TRBD2. CDR1 is SGHTA, CDR2 FQGNSA, per germline. CDR3 size: 16 residues. With V trimmed by 5 bases and J by 0 bases, 7 bases remained unmatched. DNA for the CDR3: TGTGCCAGCAGCCCGAAGCGGGGCGTCTCCTACAATGAGCAGTTCTTC. Its protein is CASSPKRGVSYNEQFF. The entire variable domain, with the rest obtained from reference TRBV7-2 and TRBJ2-1, is as follows: GAGVSQSPSNKVTEKGKDVELRCDPISGHTALYWYRQSLGQGLEFLIYFQGNSAPDKSGLPSDRFSAERTGGSVSTLTIQRTQQEDSAVYLCASSPKRGVSYNEQFFGPGTRLTVL.

The V gene is TRBV7-6, the J gene TRBJ1-1; D remains ambiguous. CDR1 SGHVS and CDR2 FNYEAQ come from the germline V gene. V lost 3 bases and J 1 base, leaving 9 bases between the germline ends. This CDR3 region has 14 residues. CDR3 sequence (DNA): TGTGCCAGCAGCTTCGTGAGACAGAACACTGAAGCTTTCTTT. This encodes CASSFVRQNTEAFF.